The 15 T cell receptor beta chains below all came from one sample that was sequenced in a study of blood T cell repertoires in COVID-19. Using immunoSEQ multiplex PCR, the repertoire was profiled, and TCRdb retains in-frame clones only, with some absent. The sample shows 250,000 to 300,000 clones, 80% to 90% of them seen only once. Sequenced sample: PBMCs or T cells enriched from blood (not recorded which). Every receptor here comes from a woman in her forties or fifties who had recovered from COVID-19.

The V call is TRBV3-1 (or the pseudogene TRBV3-2), the J call TRBJ2-3, with 9 bases that match TRBD2. Germline CDR1 reads LGHDT; CDR2 reads YNNKEL (reference sequence). V lost 4 bases to trimming and J lost 4 bases; unmatched junction nucleotides: 9. The CDR3 totals 16 residues. CDR3 in DNA: TGTGCCAGCAGCCGGGCGGCGGGAGGGGTAGCAGATACGCAGTATTTT. It translates to CASSRAAGGVADTQYF.

This clone was observed a handful of times. The V gene is TRBV5-1, the J gene TRBJ1-1; no definite D call. This CDR3 has 13 residues. Germline V gives CDR1 SGHRS, CDR2 YFSETQ. V was pared by 3 bases and J by 3 bases, with 9 bases between. CDR3: CASSSGMDTEAFF. CDR3 sequence (DNA): TGCGCCAGCAGCTCCGGGATGGACACTGAAGCTTTCTTT. The full variable domain, rest sourced from reference TRBV5-1 and TRBJ1-1, is KAGVTQTPRYLIKTRGQQVTLSCSPISGHRSVSWYQQTPGQGLQFLFEYFSETQRNKGNFPGRFSGRQFSNSRSEMNVSTLELGDSALYLCASSSGMDTEAFFGQGTRLTVV.

This clone has just a few counts. The rearrangement joins TRBV19 to TRBJ2-1; 8 bases align to TRBD2. The CDR3 consists of 15 residues. Germline-derived CDR1 and CDR2 are LNHDA and SQIVND (reference sequence). Trimming removed 3 bases from V and 6 bases from J; junction bases left unmatched: 7. The CDR3 nucleotides are TGTGCCAGTAGTATGGAGGAAGCGGGAGCCAATGAGCAGTTCTTC. It encodes CASSMEEAGANEQFF.

About this clone itself: A read error may produce the germline difference seen at one junction end. This sequence joins TRBV5-4 and TRBJ2-6; 8 nucleotides match TRBD2. CDR3 length: 15 amino acids. The germline V gene has CDR1 SGHNT and CDR2 YYREEE (reference sequence). The CDR3 nucleotides read TGTGCCAGCAGCTTGGGGGTGACTAGCGCCACCGTCCTGACTTTC. Protein product: CASSLGVTSATVLTF. Using reference TRBV5-4 and TRBJ2-6 for the parts outside the CDR3, the full variable domain is ETGVTQSPTHLIKTRGQQVTLRCSSQSGHNTVSWYQQALGQGPQFIFQYYREEENGRGNFPPRFSGLQFPNYSSELNVNALELDDSALYLCASSLGVTSATVLTFGAGSRLTVL.

The table lists this clone with a few counts. This chain uses TRBV30 with TRBJ2-1; 9 bases are a match to TRBD2. V lost 2 bases, J lost 7 bases, and 15 bases stayed unmatched. This CDR3 comprises 17 residues. From germline, CDR1 is GTSNPN and CDR2 SVGIG (reference sequence). Here the CDR3 reads CAWSLTQREVMVNEQFF. The CDR3 DNA is TGTGCCTGGAGTTTGACTCAGCGGGAGGTAATGGTTAATGAGCAGTTCTTC.

The rearrangement joins TRBV28 to TRBJ1-2; TRBD1 agrees at 7 bases. Germline V gene data show CDR1 as MDHEN and CDR2 as SYDVKM. V dropped 7 bases and J dropped 2; count of bases not matched to a gene: 4. There are 13 residues in the CDR3. As DNA, the CDR3 is TGTGCCAGCACCCTGGGACAGAACTATGGCTACACCTTC. Protein: CASTLGQNYGYTF.

The chain uses TRBV12-3 or TRBV12-4 and TRBJ1-1; no clear D. The CDR3 is made up of 13 amino acids. Trimming stripped 3 bases from V and 5 bases from J, with 10 bases between. The CDR3 here is CASSFGRGTEAFF. The CDR3 DNA reads as TGTGCCAGCAGTTTTGGTCGAGGGACTGAAGCTTTCTTT.

The chain combines TRBV21-1 with TRBJ1-1. TRBV21-1 is a recognized pseudogene. The CDR3 contains 18 residues. CDR3 bases: TGTGCCAGCAGCCCCGAGGAGAGCTTGACCAGTAAAGACACTGAAGCTTTCTTT. It encodes CASSPEESLTSKDTEAFF.

This rearrangement joins TRBV7-3 to TRBJ2-2; no clear D gene. V dropped 3 bases and J dropped 0 bases, with 5 bases sitting between them. CDR1 is SGHTA and CDR2 is FQGTGA in the germline V gene. This CDR3 spans 14 amino acids. CDR3 loop: CASSFGANTGELFF. The DNA for the CDR3 is TGTGCCAGCAGCTTTGGAGCGAACACCGGGGAGCTGTTTTTT.

The chain combines TRBV19 with TRBJ2-2, with 11 nucleotides matching TRBD2. Germline CDR1 LNHDA, CDR2 SQIVND (reference sequence). The V segment lost 7 bases and the J segment 4 bases; nucleotides outside the gene matches: 8. This CDR3 comprises 16 residues. The CDR3 nucleotides read TGTGCCAGTATCCCCACTAGCGGGAGTTCCACCGGGGAGCTGTTTTTT. Protein sequence: CASIPTSGSSTGELFF.

This clone was detected once. The chain joins TRBV9 to TRBJ2-3; weak D call: TRBD2 (7 bases). This CDR3 comprises 14 residues. The V gene lost 2 bases and the J gene lost 5 bases, with 12 bases spanning the gap. Germline V lookup: CDR1 SGDLS, CDR2 YYNGEE. The CDR3 DNA reads as TGTGCCAGCAGCGTTTTCGGGGGGCAAGATACGCAGTATTTT. Translation gives CASSVFGGQDTQYF. The whole variable domain, remainder taken from reference TRBV9 and TRBJ2-3, is DSGVTQTPKHLITATGQRVTLRCSPRSGDLSVYWYQQSLDQGLQFLIQYYNGEERAKGNILERFSAQQFPDLHSELNLSSLELGDSALYFCASSVFGGQDTQYFGPGTRLTVL.

This clone was observed a few times. This chain connects TRBV28 to TRBJ2-2, with D hard to call. Trimming left V 3 bases short and J 7 bases short, with 9 bases between. This CDR3 comprises 13 residues. Germline loops: CDR1 MDHEN, CDR2 SYDVKM. The CDR3, as DNA: TGTGCCAGCAGTTTGTCGTGGAGCGGGGAGCTGTTTTTT. Residues: CASSLSWSGELFF.

J is TRBJ1-4 and V is TRBV29-1, with a tentative D call TRBD1 (5 bases). The CDR3 runs to 13 residues. From germline, CDR1 is SQVTM and CDR2 ANQGSEA. V was pared by 0 bases and J by 7 bases, with 9 bases between. This CDR3 reads CSVEDPGGEKLFF. The CDR3 DNA reads as TGCAGCGTTGAAGATCCGGGGGGTGAAAAACTGTTTTTT.

This clone was observed a handful of times. This chain links TRBV5-4 with TRBJ2-3; 9 bases map to TRBD2. Trimming took 1 base from V and 4 from J; bases not matched to a gene: 4. Germline CDR1 is SGHNT and CDR2 is YYREEE (reference sequence). The CDR3 is made up of 15 amino acids. The CDR3 is CASSLPGLAPDTQYF. Written as DNA, the CDR3 is TGTGCCAGCAGCTTGCCGGGACTAGCTCCAGATACGCAGTATTTT.

The chain joins TRBV12-3 or TRBV12-4 to TRBJ2-5; TRBD2 matches at 8 bases. With 6 bases clipped from V and 5 bases from J, the junction kept 2 bases outside the gene matches. This CDR3 region has 12 residues. The CDR3 protein is CASSPSGETQYF. The CDR3 DNA reads TGTGCCAGCAGCCCTAGCGGGGAGACCCAGTACTTC.